These T cell receptor beta chains were read from a single sample in a study of graft-versus-host responses after intestinal transplantation. Their specific antigens are unknown. Assay: immunoSEQ multiplex PCR; the TCRdb copy retains only in-frame clones and omits some. This table has roughly 90,000 clones, around 90% appearing once. The source material was unstimulated CD4+ T cells sorted from spleen or lymph node cells, sampled before transplant. The source is a human donor who was the organ donor for an intestinal transplant. Both conserved end residues are part of each CDR3. Each record gives: V gene, J gene, clone size, CDR3 protein. Rows give clone size only sometimes, using once, few, many, or a class for an expanded clone.

V: TRBV12-5
J: TRBJ1-1
size: .
CDR3: CASGSRLMTPEAFF

V: TRBV11-1
J: TRBJ2-5
size: .
CDR3: CASSQRTGAPGETQYF

V: TRBV27
J: TRBJ1-2
size: .
CDR3: CASSRTGSEGVYGYTF

V: TRBV7-6
J: TRBJ2-3
size: .
CDR3: CASSSGTTDTQYF

V: TRBV28
J: TRBJ1-5
size: .
CDR3: CASLWSSGNQPQHF

V: TRBV28
J: TRBJ2-7
size: .
CDR3: CASRTQDRFGQYF

V: TRBV19
J: TRBJ1-1
size: once
CDR3: CASSPQTGANTEAFF

V: TRBV5-1
J: TRBJ2-3
size: .
CDR3: CASSLTSGTDTQYF

V: TRBV5-1
J: TRBJ1-2
size: .
CDR3: CASSPLLGTFGYTF

V: TRBV28
J: TRBJ1-2
size: .
CDR3: CASSLAQGFYTF

V: TRBV7-9
J: TRBJ2-3
size: .
CDR3: CASSRPSGGSTDTQYF

V: TRBV2
J: TRBJ1-3
size: .
CDR3: CASSPGTVGNTIYF

V: TRBV18
J: TRBJ2-3
size: .
CDR3: CASSQQAFTFTDTQYF

V: TRBV27
J: TRBJ1-2
size: once
CDR3: CASSLAPSLYGYTF

V: TRBV5-1
J: TRBJ2-3
size: .
CDR3: CASSLVLAGDTDTQYF

V: TRBV12-5
J: TRBJ1-2
size: .
CDR3: CASGLGGRMDYGYTF

V: TRBV7-2
J: .
size: .
CDR3: CASSPPNSYEQYF

V: TRBV7-3
J: TRBJ2-2
size: .
CDR3: CASSSQDRVSAGELFF

V: TRBV7-8
J: TRBJ1-5
size: .
CDR3: CASSPGQQNQPQHF

V: TRBV2
J: TRBJ1-2
size: .
CDR3: CASRPRAANYGYTF

V: TRBV4-1
J: TRBJ2-7
size: .
CDR3: CASSQVISGDYEQYF

V: TRBV6-1
J: TRBJ1-5
size: few
CDR3: CASSEGGTGNQPQHF

V: TRBV29-1
J: TRBJ1-3
size: few
CDR3: CSAGTEHGNTIYF

V: TRBV10-3
J: TRBJ1-1
size: .
CDR3: CAVYSRQPDKEAFF